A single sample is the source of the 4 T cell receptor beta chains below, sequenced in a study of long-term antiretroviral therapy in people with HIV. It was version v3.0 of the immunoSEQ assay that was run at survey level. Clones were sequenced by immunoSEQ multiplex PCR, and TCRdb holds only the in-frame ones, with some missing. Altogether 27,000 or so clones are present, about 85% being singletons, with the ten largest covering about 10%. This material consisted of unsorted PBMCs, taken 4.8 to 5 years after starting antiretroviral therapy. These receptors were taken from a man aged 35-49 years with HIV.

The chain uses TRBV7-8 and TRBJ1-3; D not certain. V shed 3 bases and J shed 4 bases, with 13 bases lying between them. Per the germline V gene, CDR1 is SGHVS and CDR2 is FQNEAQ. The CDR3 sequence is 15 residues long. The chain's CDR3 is CASSLLSGLGNTIYF. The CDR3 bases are TGTGCCAGCAGCTTGTTATCCGGGTTAGGAAACACCATATATTTT.

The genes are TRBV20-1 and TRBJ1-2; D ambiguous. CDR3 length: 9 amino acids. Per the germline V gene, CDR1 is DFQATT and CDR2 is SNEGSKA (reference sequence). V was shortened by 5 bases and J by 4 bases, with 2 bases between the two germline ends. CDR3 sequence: CSAPYGYTF. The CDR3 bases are TGCAGTGCTCCCTATGGCTACACCTTC.

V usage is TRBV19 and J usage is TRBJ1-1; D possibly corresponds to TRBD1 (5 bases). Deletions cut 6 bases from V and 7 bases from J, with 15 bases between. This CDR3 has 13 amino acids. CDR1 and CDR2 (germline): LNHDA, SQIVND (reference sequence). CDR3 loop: CASRPDSVNEAFF. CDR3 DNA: TGTGCCAGTAGACCTGACAGTGTAAATGAAGCTTTCTTT.

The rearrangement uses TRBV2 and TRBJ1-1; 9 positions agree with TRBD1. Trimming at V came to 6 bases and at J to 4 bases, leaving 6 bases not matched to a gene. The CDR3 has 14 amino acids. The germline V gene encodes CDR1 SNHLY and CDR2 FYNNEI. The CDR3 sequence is CASSHPDRGTEAFF. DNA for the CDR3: TGTGCCAGCAGCCACCCGGACAGGGGCACTGAAGCTTTCTTT.